This T cell receptor (beta chain) emerged from a study of blood T cells in healthy people across ages. Study-level findings and limits: Researchers judged that diversity estimates from one million T cells fell short of true values.

Combining a sample-barcoded 5' primer with a J-beta primer mix, a second PCR ran for about 6 to 12 cycles. A template-switch adaptor containing 12 random nucleotides labeled each cDNA molecule. Per sample, CDR3-containing paired-end reads numbered at least 2.5 million. TCRdb analysed the 5' RACE reads with MiXCR anew, one entry per CDR3 protein. This table holds about 1 million distinct CDR3 sequences, roughly 45% found once. V lost 5 bases to trimming and J lost 7 bases; unmatched junction nucleotides: 12. The CDR3 covers 16 residues. The germline gives CDR1 SEHNR, CDR2 FQNEAQ (reference sequence). This clonotype has only a few counts. Antigen specificity is unknown. Isolation of PBMCs gave at least 6.5 million cells per sample.

This TCR was sampled from a woman between 55 and 75 years old in good health. The sample consisted of blood. The chain has TRBV7-9 and TRBJ2-1, with 9 nucleotides matching TRBD2. Written as DNA, the CDR3 is TGTGCCAGCAGCCACCGGGGGGCGGGAGGGCCAAATGAGCAGTTCTTC. This codes for CASSHRGAGGPNEQFF.